This TCR beta chain was identified in a study of technical replicates of blood from a few donors. Clones were read by immunoSEQ multiplex PCR, and TCRdb kept only the in-frame ones, dropping some. The table lists around 100,000 clones, just under 95% of them singletons, with approximately 0.33% in the top ten. This CDR3 is built from 14 residues. V gave up 2 bases and J gave up 11 bases; unmatched junction bases: 8. The germline gives CDR1 LNHNV, CDR2 YYDKDF (reference sequence). V usage is TRBV15 and J usage is TRBJ1-5; 8 nucleotides align to TRBD1. The receptor comes from a human donor in good health. Sequenced material: T cells isolated from PBMCs. DNA for the CDR3: TGTGCCACCAGCAGAAAGACAGGGGAAGGCACCCAGCATTTT. Translating it yields CATSRKTGEGTQHF.